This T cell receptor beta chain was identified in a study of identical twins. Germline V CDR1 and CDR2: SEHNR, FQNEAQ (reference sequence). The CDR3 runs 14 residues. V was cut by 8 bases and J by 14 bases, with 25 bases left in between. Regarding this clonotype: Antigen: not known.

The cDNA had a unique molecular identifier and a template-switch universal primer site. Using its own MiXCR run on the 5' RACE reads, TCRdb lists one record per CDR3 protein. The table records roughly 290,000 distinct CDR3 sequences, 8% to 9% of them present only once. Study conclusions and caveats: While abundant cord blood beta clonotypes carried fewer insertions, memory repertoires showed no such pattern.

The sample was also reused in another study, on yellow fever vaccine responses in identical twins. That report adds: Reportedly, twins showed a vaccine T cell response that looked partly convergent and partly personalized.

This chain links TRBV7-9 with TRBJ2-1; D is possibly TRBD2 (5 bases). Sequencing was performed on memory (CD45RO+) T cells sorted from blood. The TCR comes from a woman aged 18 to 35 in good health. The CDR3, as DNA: TGTGCCAGCGGCCCCGGGCGTGTGGGCGGGTGGGAGTTCTTC. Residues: CASGPGRVGGWEFF. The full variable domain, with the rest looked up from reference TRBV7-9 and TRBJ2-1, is DTGVSQNPRHKITKRGQNVTFRCDPISEHNRLYWYRQTLGQGPEFLTYFQNEAQLEKSRLLSDRFSAERPKGSFSTLEIQRTEQGDSAMYLCASGPGRVGGWEFFGPGTRLTVL.